This TCR beta chain was captured in a study of type 1 regulatory T cells. A few counts support this clonotype. Its target is unknown. TCRdb re-analysed the reads in MiXCR, keeping a single row per CDR3 protein. In the table there are 60,000 to 70,000 distinct CDR3 sequences, around 68% of which are singletons. The CDR3 runs to 15 residues. The V end was cut by 3 bases, the J end by 0 bases, with 9 bases between. The germline CDR1 and CDR2 sequences are SGHTA and FQGNSA. V and J are TRBV7-2 and TRBJ1-3; D remains unclear. The source material was cultured T cells, either the whole culture or a sorted T cell fraction (not recorded which). Sample subset: Tr1-enriched cell product generated in vitro against host alloantigens. This sequence originates from a human donor in good health. The CDR3 loop is CASSFYGLSGNTIYF. The DNA of the CDR3 is TGTGCCAGCAGCTTTTACGGCCTCTCTGGAAACACCATATATTTT.